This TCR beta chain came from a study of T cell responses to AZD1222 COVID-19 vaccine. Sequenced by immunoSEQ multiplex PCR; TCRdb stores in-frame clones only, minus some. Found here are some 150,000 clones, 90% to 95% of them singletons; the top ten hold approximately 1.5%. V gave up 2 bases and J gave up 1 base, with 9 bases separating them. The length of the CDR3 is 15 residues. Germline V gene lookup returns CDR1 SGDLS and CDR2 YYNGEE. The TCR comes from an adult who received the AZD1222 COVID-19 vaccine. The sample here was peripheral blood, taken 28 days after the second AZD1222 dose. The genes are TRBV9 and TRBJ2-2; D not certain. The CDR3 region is CASSVASLNTGELFF. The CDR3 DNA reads TGTGCCAGCAGCGTGGCCAGCCTGAACACCGGGGAGCTGTTTTTT.